Listed here are 15 T cell receptor beta chains from one sample, sequenced in a study of response to subunit inactivated influenza vaccine. TCRdb itself ran the RT-PCR reads through MiXCR, one entry per CDR3 protein. Here the sample spans about 540,000 distinct CDR3 sequences, around 15% being singletons. This material consisted of PBMCs from blood, taken 12 days after vaccination. Source of these receptors: a middle-aged man who received an inactivated influenza vaccine.

J is TRBJ2-1 and V is TRBV2, with 8 bases that match TRBD2. V dropped 6 bases and J dropped 9; count of bases not matched to a gene: 7. The CDR3 consists of 13 residues. Germline-derived CDR1 and CDR2 are SNHLY and FYNNEI. CDR3 DNA sequence: TGTGCCAGCAGCCCGGGGGGGTTGGGTGAGCAGTTCTTC. Protein: CASSPGGLGEQFF.

This clonotype appeared a few times. This chain joins TRBV15 and TRBJ2-3; D is undetermined. The CDR3 sequence is 14 residues long. The V end lost 2 bases, the J end lost 3 bases, and 9 bases lay between the germline ends. Germline lookup yields CDR1 LNHNV and CDR2 YYDKDF (reference sequence). The CDR3 DNA is TGTGCCACCAGCAGACGGGCTGGTACAGATACGCAGTATTTT. Translation gives CATSRRAGTDTQYF.

This clonotype was found once. The rearrangement uses TRBV10-3 and TRBJ2-3; 7 positions agree with TRBD1. Germline V CDR1 and CDR2: ENHRY, SYGVKD. This CDR3 is built from 13 residues. V lost 6 bases and J lost 4; bases outside the gene matches: 4. CDR3 bases: TGTGCCATCAGACAGGGGAGCTCAGATACGCAGTATTTT. It translates to CAIRQGSSDTQYF.

This clonotype was observed a handful of times. The rearrangement uses TRBV6-4 and TRBJ2-3, with D tentatively TRBD2 (5 bases). The CDR3 is 13 residues long. Trimming stripped 2 bases from V and 8 bases from J, with 11 bases between. Germline CDR1 reads MRHNA; CDR2 reads SNTAGT. The chain's CDR3 is CASSDLGVGTQYF. CDR3 sequence (DNA): TGTGCCAGCAGTGACCTCGGGGTGGGTACGCAGTATTTT.

Ten or more counts support this clonotype. This sequence joins TRBV7-2 and TRBJ2-2, with TRBD2 matching over 7 bases. Germline lookup yields CDR1 SGHTA and CDR2 FQGNSA. The CDR3 sequence is 15 residues long. V dropped 1 base and J dropped 5; count of bases not matched to a gene: 4. The CDR3 is CASSLDVGGTGELFF. The CDR3 DNA sequence: TGTGCCAGCAGCTTAGACGTGGGAGGGACCGGGGAGCTGTTTTTT.

This clonotype was seen a few times. V and J are TRBV7-8 and TRBJ1-5; D is perhaps TRBD1 (5 bases). The V gene lost 5 bases and the J gene lost 4 bases, with 12 bases spanning the gap. Germline loops: CDR1 SGHVS, CDR2 FQNEAQ. The CDR3 is made up of 14 amino acids. The CDR3, as DNA: TGTGCCAGCAGCCATGACAGAGTAAATCAGCCCCAGCATTTT. Amino acid sequence: CASSHDRVNQPQHF.

This clonotype has just a few counts. V gene TRBV6-1 combines with J gene TRBJ2-5, with 7 bases aligning to TRBD1. The CDR3 covers 13 residues. Germline CDR1 and CDR2: MNHNS and SASEGT. After removal of 6 bases from V and 9 bases from J, the junction contained 10 bases not matched to a gene. Here the CDR3 reads CASRRDRERAQYF. The DNA for the CDR3 is TGTGCCAGCAGGCGAGACAGGGAAAGGGCCCAGTACTTC.

This clonotype was recorded a few times. The V gene is TRBV6-1, the J gene TRBJ2-3, with D perhaps matching TRBD2 (5 bases). CDR1 is MNHNS, CDR2 SASEGT, per germline. V lost 3 bases, J lost 5 bases, and 15 bases lay in between. The CDR3 is 15 residues long. The CDR3, as DNA: TGTGCCAGCAGTGATCCCCGGGGAAAGGGAGATACGCAGTATTTT. Its protein is CASSDPRGKGDTQYF.

A single count supports this clonotype. The chain links TRBV28 to TRBJ1-5; D might be TRBD1 (6 bases). From germline, CDR1 is MDHEN and CDR2 SYDVKM. With 1 base removed from V and 5 bases from J, the gap between germline ends came to 15 bases. The CDR3 spans 16 residues. CDR3: CASSLFLIGGYQPQHF. As DNA, the CDR3 is TGTGCCAGCAGTTTATTTCTCATAGGGGGGTATCAGCCCCAGCATTTT.

This clonotype was counted only a few times. The J gene is TRBJ2-5, the V gene TRBV6-2 or TRBV6-3; possibly TRBD1 for D (6 bases). Per the germline V gene, CDR1 is MNHEY and CDR2 is SVGEGT. This CDR3 has 16 residues. Trimming took off 5 bases at V and 5 bases at J, with 21 bases between the two ends. CDR3 sequence (DNA): TGTGCCAGCAGTCGCAGCCGGGACAAAAAGTGGGAGACCCAGTACTTC. Protein product: CASSRSRDKKWETQYF.

This chain joins TRBV4-2 and TRBJ2-3, with 15 bases identical to TRBD2. V trimming: 1 base; J trimming: 3 bases; junction bases outside the gene matches: 14. Germline V CDR1 and CDR2: LGHNA, YNFKEQ. The CDR3 is made up of 21 amino acids. In DNA form, the CDR3 reads TGTGCCAGCAGCCAAGCGCCCGGGACTAGCGGGAGGCAGGCGTCGACAGATACGCAGTATTTT. It is translated as CASSQAPGTSGRQASTDTQYF.

The chain joins TRBV20-1 to TRBJ2-1; D ambiguous. V lost 3 bases and J lost 7, with 13 bases in between. The germline gives CDR1 DFQATT, CDR2 SNEGSKA (reference sequence). CDR3 length: 13 residues. CDR3 bases: TGCAGTGCTAGTCTACCCAGTCGAAATGAGCAGTTCTTC. This codes for CSASLPSRNEQFF.

This clonotype was seen more than once but under ten times. The chain carries TRBV28 and TRBJ2-1; 8 nucleotides align to TRBD2. Germline V CDR1 and CDR2: MDHEN, SYDVKM. The CDR3 runs 16 residues. Trimming took 5 bases from V and 3 from J; bases not matched to a gene: 9. As DNA, the CDR3 is TGTGCCAGCAGTCCCCCCGGGACTAGTAACTACAATGAGCAGTTCTTC. The encoded protein is CASSPPGTSNYNEQFF. The full variable domain, its missing parts supplied by reference TRBV28 and TRBJ2-1, is DVKVTQSSRYLVKRTGEKVFLECVQDMDHENMFWYRQDPGLGLRLIYFSYDVKMKEKGDIPEGYSVSREKKERFSLILESASTNQTSMYLCASSPPGTSNYNEQFFGPGTRLTVL.

This clonotype was detected a few times. The chain uses TRBV2 and TRBJ2-3; D unresolved. V lost 2 bases and J lost 6, with 9 bases in between. CDR3 size: 13 residues. Germline values: CDR1 SNHLY, CDR2 FYNNEI. CDR3 loop: CASSEPLWDTQYF. The DNA for the CDR3 is TGTGCCAGCAGTGAACCCTTGTGGGATACGCAGTATTTT.

The chain joins TRBV25-1 to TRBJ1-6; D is uncertain. This CDR3 is 15 amino acids long. Germline V CDR1 and CDR2: MGHDK, SYGVNS. Trimming shortened V by 3 bases and J by 9 bases, and 15 bases separated the two germline ends. In DNA, the CDR3 is TGTGCCAGCAGTGATGGTTTGGGAAGAGGTTCACCCCTCCACTTT. Translated, it gives CASSDGLGRGSPLHF.